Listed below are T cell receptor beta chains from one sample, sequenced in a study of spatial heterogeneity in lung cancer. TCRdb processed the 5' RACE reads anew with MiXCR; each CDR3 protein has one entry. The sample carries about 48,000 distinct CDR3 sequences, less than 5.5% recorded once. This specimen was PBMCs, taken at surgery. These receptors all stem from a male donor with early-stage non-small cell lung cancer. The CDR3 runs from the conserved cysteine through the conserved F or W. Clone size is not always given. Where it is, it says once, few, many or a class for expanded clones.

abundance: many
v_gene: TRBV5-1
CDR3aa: CASSGDLEDEQFF

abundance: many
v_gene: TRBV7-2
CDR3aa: CASSLDRRGEQYF

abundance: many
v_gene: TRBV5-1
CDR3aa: CASSLVGVTYNEQFF

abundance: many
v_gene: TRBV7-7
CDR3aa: CASSSLPPMASGGMDEQFF

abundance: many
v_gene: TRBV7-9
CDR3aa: CASSLGVEKLFF

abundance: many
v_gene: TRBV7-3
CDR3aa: CASSWAGQETQYF

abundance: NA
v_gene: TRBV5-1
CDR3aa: CASSSQTGTIMNTEAFF

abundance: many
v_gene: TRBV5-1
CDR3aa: CASSYNRDRGTNSPLHF

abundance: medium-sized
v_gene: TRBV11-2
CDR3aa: CASSFTDTQYF

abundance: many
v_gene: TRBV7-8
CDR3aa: CASSPSIAGGVRDEQFF

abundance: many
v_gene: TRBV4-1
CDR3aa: CASSQAIAGTGGETQYF

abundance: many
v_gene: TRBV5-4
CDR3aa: CASSSGTDPDTGELFF